This TCR beta chain emerged from a study of blood T cell repertoires in COVID-19. Study details: Samples came from the United States, Italy and Spain, spanning acute and convalescent COVID-19.

Germline V CDR1 and CDR2: SNHLY, FYNNEI. V shed 6 bases and J shed 2 bases, with 15 bases lying between them. This CDR3 has 15 amino acids. Some clones are missing from TCRdb's copy, which holds only in-frame ones; the method was immunoSEQ multiplex PCR. The table has 470,000 or so clones, 70% to 90% seen once. Recruitment covered 20 to 25 US areas and drew participants whose ages spanned roughly 18 to 89 years. The sample taken for sequencing was PBMCs or T cells enriched from blood (not recorded which). V is TRBV2 and J is TRBJ2-3; weak D call: TRBD1 (5 bases). This TCR came from a woman aged 18-29 years with acute COVID-19. CDR3 sequence: CASRQGDTPTDTQYF. The CDR3 DNA follows: TGTGCCAGCAGGCAGGGTGACACCCCCACAGATACGCAGTATTTT. Complete variable domain (other parts from reference TRBV2 and TRBJ2-3): EPEVTQTPSHQVTQMGQEVILRCVPISNHLYFYWYRQILGQKVEFLVSFYNNEISEKSEIFDDQFSVERPDGSNFTLKIRSTKLEDSAMYFCASRQGDTPTDTQYFGPGTRLTVL.